These 8 T cell receptor beta chains share one sample of origin, sequenced in a study of T cell responses to AZD1222 COVID-19 vaccine. This table comes from immunoSEQ multiplex PCR, and its TCRdb copy is limited to in-frame clones, with some not included. The sample yields more than 100,000 clones, about nine tenths seen once. Here the sequenced sample was peripheral blood, taken on day 0 of AZD1222 vaccination. These receptors originate from an adult in good health.

The V call is TRBV5-1, the J call TRBJ2-1; perhaps TRBD2 as D (6 bases). Trimming stripped 0 bases from V and 0 bases from J, with 10 bases between. The CDR3 is 16 amino acids. Looked up from germline, CDR1 is SGHRS and CDR2 is YFSETQ. The CDR3 region has the DNA TGCGCCAGCAGCTTGGCCGGGGGAAGCTCCTACAATGAGCAGTTCTTC. Translating gives CASSLAGGSSYNEQFF.

In nucleotides, the CDR3 is TGTGCCAGCAGTGACGGTATTTCCGAGACCCAGTACTTC. As protein: CASSDGISETQYF. V usage is TRBV2 and J usage is TRBJ2-5; no reliable D call. Trimming removed 3 bases from V and 5 bases from J, with 10 bases in between. CDR1 SNHLY and CDR2 FYNNEI come from the germline V gene. CDR3 length equals 13 residues.

This clone came up once. V is TRBV18 and J is TRBJ1-3; D is uncertain. Trimming cost V 5 bases and J 0 bases, with 20 bases left between them. CDR3 length: 18 residues. Germline CDR1 is KGHSH and CDR2 is LQKENI. The CDR3 nucleotides are TGTGCCAGCTCATCGAAACTCATCGAGGGTGGCTCTGGAAACACCATATATTTT. Its translation is CASSSKLIEGGSGNTIYF.

This chain connects TRBV10-1 to TRBJ2-7; the match to TRBD1 covers 8 bases. V trimming: 6 bases; J trimming: 3 bases; junction bases outside the gene matches: 4. The CDR3 is 13 residues long. Per germline, CDR1 WNHNN and CDR2 SYGVQD (reference sequence). CDR3 in DNA: TGCGCCAGCAGATCCGGGACAGGCTACGAGCAGTACTTC. Translation: CASRSGTGYEQYF.

V usage is TRBV27 and J usage is TRBJ2-4, with a tentative D call TRBD1 (6 bases). Germline CDR1 and CDR2: MNHEY and SMNVEV (reference sequence). Trimming left V 4 bases short and J 4 bases short, with 17 bases between. The CDR3 is 16 amino acids. CDR3 nucleotides: TGTGCCAGCAGTTCCGACCCTCTCAGGGGAAAAAACATTCAGTACTTC. Amino acid sequence: CASSSDPLRGKNIQYF.

J is TRBJ2-3 and V is TRBV9; TRBD2 aligns across 9 bases. The CDR3 is 15 amino acids. V lost 5 bases and J lost 6; bases outside the gene matches: 10. Germline CDR1 and CDR2: SGDLS and YYNGEE. For the CDR3, the DNA is TGTGCCAGCAGTGGTAGCGGGGGCCGGGGGGATACGCAGTATTTT. This translates into CASSGSGGRGDTQYF.

The chain links TRBV7-2 to TRBJ2-1; D may be TRBD1 (5 bases). This CDR3 contains 16 residues. Per the germline V gene, CDR1 is SGHTA and CDR2 is FQGNSA. Trimming removed 5 bases from V and 6 bases from J, with 20 bases in between. The CDR3 is CASSPVLTDPSNEQFF. Here the CDR3 DNA reads TGTGCCAGCAGCCCGGTACTGACAGACCCAAGCAATGAGCAGTTCTTC.

The V and J genes are TRBV3-1 (or the pseudogene TRBV3-2) and TRBJ1-2; D not resolved. V gave up 0 bases and J gave up 4 bases, with 6 bases separating them. There are 13 residues in the CDR3. Germline V gene sequence: CDR1 LGHDT, CDR2 YNNKEL (reference sequence). DNA for the CDR3: TGTGCCAGCAGCCAAGATACAGCCTATGGCTACACCTTC. Its translation: CASSQDTAYGYTF.